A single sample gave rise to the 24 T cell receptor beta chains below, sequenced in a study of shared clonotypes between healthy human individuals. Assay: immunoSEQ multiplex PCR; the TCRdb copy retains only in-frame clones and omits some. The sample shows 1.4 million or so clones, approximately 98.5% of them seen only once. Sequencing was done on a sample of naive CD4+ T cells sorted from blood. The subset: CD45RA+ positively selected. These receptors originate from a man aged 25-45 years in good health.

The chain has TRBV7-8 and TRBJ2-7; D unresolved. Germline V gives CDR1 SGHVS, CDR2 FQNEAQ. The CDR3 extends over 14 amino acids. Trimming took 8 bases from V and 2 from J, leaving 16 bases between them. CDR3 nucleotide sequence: TGTGCCAGCCGTACCGGGCTTAAAACCTACGAGCAGTACTTC. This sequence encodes CASRTGLKTYEQYF.

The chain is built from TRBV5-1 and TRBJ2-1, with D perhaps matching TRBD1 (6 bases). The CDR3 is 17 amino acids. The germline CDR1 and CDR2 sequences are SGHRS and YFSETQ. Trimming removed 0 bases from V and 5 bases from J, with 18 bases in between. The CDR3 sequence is CASSLDARGRGNNEQFF. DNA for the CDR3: TGCGCCAGCAGCTTGGACGCCAGGGGCAGAGGGAACAATGAGCAGTTCTTC. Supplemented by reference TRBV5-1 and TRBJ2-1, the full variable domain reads KAGVTQTPRYLIKTRGQQVTLSCSPISGHRSVSWYQQTPGQGLQFLFEYFSETQRNKGNFPGRFSGRQFSNSRSEMNVSTLELGDSALYLCASSLDARGRGNNEQFFGPGTRLTVL.

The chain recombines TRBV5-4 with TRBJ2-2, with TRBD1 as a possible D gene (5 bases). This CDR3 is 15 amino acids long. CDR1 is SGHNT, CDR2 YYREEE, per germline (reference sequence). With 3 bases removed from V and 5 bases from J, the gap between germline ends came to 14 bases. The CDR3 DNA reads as TGTGCCAGCAGCTATCATTCAGGGCAGACCGGGGAGCTGTTTTTT. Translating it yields CASSYHSGQTGELFF. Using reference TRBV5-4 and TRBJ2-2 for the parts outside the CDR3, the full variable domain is ETGVTQSPTHLIKTRGQQVTLRCSSQSGHNTVSWYQQALGQGPQFIFQYYREEENGRGNFPPRFSGLQFPNYSSELNVNALELDDSALYLCASSYHSGQTGELFFGEGSRLTVL.

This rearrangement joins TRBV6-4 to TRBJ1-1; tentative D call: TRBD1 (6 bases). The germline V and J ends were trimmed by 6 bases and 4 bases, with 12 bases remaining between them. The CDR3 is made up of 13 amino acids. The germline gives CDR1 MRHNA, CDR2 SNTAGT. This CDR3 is CASSKRGGTEAFF. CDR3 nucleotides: TGTGCCAGCAGCAAAAGGGGGGGCACTGAAGCTTTCTTT.

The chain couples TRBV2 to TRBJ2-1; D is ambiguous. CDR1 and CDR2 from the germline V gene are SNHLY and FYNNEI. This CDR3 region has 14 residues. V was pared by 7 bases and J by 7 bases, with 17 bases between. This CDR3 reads CASITGLGMNEQFF. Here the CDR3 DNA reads TGTGCCAGCATCACGGGCCTAGGGATGAATGAGCAGTTCTTC.

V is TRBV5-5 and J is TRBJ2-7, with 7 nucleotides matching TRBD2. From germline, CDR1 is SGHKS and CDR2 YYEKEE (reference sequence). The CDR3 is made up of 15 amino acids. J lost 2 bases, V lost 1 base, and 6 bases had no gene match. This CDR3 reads CASSLLPSGAYEQYF. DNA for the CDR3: TGTGCCAGCAGCTTGTTGCCTAGCGGCGCCTACGAGCAGTACTTC.

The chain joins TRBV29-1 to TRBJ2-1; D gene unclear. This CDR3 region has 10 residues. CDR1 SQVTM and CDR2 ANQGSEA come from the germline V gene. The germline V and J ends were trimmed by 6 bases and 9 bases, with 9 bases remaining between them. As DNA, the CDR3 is TGCAGCGTGGAGCAGGTTGAGCAGTTCTTC. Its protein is CSVEQVEQFF.

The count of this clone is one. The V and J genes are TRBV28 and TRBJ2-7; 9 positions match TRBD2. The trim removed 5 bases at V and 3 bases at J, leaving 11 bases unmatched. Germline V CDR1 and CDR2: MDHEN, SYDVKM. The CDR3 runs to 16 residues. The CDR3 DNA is TGTGCCAGCAGTCCGGGATTGGGACTAGCCCTCTACGAGCAGTACTTC. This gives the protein CASSPGLGLALYEQYF.

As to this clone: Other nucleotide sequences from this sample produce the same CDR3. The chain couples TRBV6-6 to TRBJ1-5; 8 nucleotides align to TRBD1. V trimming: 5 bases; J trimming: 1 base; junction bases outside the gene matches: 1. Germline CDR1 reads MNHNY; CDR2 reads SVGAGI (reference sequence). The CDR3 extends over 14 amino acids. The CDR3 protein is CASSRQGSNQPQHF. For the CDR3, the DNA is TGTGCCAGCAGTCGACAGGGGAGCAATCAGCCCCAGCATTTT.

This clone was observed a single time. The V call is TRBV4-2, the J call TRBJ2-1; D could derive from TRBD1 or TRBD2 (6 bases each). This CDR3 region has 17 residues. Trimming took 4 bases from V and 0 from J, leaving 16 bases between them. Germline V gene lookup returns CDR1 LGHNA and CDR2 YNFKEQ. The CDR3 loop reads CASSLHGGGSSYNEQFF. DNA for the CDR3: TGTGCCAGCAGCCTACACGGAGGGGGAAGCTCCTACAATGAGCAGTTCTTC.

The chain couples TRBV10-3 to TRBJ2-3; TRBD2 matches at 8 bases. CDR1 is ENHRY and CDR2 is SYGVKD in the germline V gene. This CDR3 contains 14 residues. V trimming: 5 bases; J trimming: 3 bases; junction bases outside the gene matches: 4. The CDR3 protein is CAISPAGVTDTQYF. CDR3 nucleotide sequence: TGTGCCATCAGTCCAGCGGGAGTTACAGATACGCAGTATTTT.

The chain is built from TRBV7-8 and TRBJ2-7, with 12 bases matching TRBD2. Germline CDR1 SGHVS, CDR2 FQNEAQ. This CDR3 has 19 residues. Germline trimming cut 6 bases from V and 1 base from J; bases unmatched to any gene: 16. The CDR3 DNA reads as TGTGCCAGCAGAGGGGATCAGGGGGTGACTAGCGGGAGATCCTACGAGCAGTACTTC. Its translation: CASRGDQGVTSGRSYEQYF.

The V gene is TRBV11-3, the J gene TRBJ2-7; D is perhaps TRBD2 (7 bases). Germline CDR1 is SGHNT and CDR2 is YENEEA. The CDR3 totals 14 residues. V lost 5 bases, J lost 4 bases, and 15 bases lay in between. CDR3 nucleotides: TGTGCCAGCAGCCGAGGGGGGGCTGGGTACGAGCAGTACTTC. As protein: CASSRGGAGYEQYF.

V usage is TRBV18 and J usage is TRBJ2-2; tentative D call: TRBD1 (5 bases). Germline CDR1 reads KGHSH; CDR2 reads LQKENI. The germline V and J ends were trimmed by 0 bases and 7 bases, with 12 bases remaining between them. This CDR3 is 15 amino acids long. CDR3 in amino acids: CASSPPETDLGELFF. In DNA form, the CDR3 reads TGTGCCAGCTCACCACCTGAGACAGACCTCGGGGAGCTGTTTTTT.

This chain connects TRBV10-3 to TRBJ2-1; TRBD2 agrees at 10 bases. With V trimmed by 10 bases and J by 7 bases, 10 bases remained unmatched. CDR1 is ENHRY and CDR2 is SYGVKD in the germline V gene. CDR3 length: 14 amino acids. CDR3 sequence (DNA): TGTGCCACCACGCCTAGCGGGAGTTTTAATGAGCAGTTCTTC. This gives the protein CATTPSGSFNEQFF.

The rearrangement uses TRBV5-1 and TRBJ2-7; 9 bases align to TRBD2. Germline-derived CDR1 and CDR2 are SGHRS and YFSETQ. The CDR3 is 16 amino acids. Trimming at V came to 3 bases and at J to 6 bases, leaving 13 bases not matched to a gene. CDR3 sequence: CASSWGPGLADGEQYF. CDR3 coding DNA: TGCGCCAGCAGCTGGGGGCCGGGACTAGCTGACGGCGAGCAGTACTTC.

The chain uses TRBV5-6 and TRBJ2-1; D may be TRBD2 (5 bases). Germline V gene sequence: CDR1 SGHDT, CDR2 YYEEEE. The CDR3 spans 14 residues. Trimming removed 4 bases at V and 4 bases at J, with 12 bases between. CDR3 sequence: CASSRDELYNEQFF. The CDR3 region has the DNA TGTGCCAGCAGCCGGGATGAACTGTACAATGAGCAGTTCTTC. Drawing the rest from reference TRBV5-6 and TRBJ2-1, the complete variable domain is DAGVTQSPTHLIKTRGQQVTLRCSPKSGHDTVSWYQQALGQGPQFIFQYYEEEERQRGNFPDRFSGHQFPNYSSELNVNALLLGDSALYLCASSRDELYNEQFFGPGTRLTVL.

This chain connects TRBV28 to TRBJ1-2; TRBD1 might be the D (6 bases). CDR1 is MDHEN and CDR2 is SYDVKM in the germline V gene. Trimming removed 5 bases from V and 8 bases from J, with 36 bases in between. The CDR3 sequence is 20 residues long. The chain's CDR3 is CASSLFESMAPSQGRHGYTF. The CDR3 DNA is TGTGCCAGCAGTCTTTTTGAGTCAATGGCCCCATCACAGGGCAGGCACGGCTACACCTTC.

CDR3 in amino acids: CASSQDRKPVGEQFF. As DNA, the CDR3 is TGCGCCAGCAGCCAAGATCGGAAGCCTGTTGGTGAGCAGTTCTTC. The rearrangement joins TRBV4-3 to TRBJ2-1, with D unclear. The ends were cut back, 0 bases at V and 9 bases at J, with 15 bases in the middle. The CDR3 is 15 amino acids. Looked up from germline, CDR1 is LGHNA and CDR2 is YSLEER.

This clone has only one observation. CDR3 protein: CATSRAGGLNEQFF. For the CDR3, the DNA is TGTGCCACCAGCAGAGCCGGCGGCCTGAATGAGCAGTTCTTC. The V call is TRBV15, the J call TRBJ2-1; D is unclear. The CDR3 extends over 14 amino acids. Germline lookup yields CDR1 LNHNV and CDR2 YYDKDF (reference sequence). Trimming removed 1 base at V and 7 bases at J, with 11 bases between.

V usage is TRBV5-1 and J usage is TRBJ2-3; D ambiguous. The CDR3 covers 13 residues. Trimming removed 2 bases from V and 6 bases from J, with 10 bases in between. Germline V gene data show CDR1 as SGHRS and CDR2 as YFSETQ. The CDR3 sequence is CASSFTFGDTQYF. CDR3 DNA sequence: TGCGCCAGCAGCTTCACCTTTGGGGATACGCAGTATTTT. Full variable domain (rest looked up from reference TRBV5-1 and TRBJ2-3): KAGVTQTPRYLIKTRGQQVTLSCSPISGHRSVSWYQQTPGQGLQFLFEYFSETQRNKGNFPGRFSGRQFSNSRSEMNVSTLELGDSALYLCASSFTFGDTQYFGPGTRLTVL.

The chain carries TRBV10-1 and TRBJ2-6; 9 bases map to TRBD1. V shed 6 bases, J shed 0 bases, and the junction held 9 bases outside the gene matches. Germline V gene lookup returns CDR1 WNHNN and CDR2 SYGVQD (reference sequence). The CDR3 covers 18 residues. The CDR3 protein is CASRLGTGIPSGANVLTF. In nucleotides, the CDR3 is TGCGCCAGCAGATTAGGGACAGGGATTCCCTCTGGGGCCAACGTCCTGACTTTC.

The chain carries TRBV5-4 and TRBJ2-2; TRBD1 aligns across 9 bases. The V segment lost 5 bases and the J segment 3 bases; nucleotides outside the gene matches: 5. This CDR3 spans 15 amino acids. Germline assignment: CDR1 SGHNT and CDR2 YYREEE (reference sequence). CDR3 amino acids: CASSPGQGYTGELFF. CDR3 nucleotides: TGTGCCAGCAGTCCGGGACAGGGCTACACCGGGGAGCTGTTTTTT.

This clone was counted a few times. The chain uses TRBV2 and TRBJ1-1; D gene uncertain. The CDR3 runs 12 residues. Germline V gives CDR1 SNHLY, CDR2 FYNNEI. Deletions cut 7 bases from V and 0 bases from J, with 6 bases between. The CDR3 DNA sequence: TGTGCCAGCATGACGGTGAACACTGAAGCTTTCTTT. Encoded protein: CASMTVNTEAFF.